This T cell receptor (beta chain) was identified in a study of cytomegalovirus exposure and HLA in healthy donors. Regarding the study as a whole: A later analysis linked more than 15,000 TCR beta sequences to HLA alleles at 0.05 false discovery rate.

It was with 60 Vbeta and 13 Jbeta primers that the PCR ran. Original analysis: The count from a later analysis was roughly 80 million unique TCR beta chains, 9 million to 12 million of them shared. The method was immunoSEQ multiplex PCR; TCRdb's version includes in-frame clones alone and lacks a portion of them. Clonal size and the V and J genes are those of that table, whereas D and trimming came from the DNA. The top ten hold approximately 3.3% of the sample, which has over 80,000 clones, about four fifths seen once. Germline loops: CDR1 SGHRS, CDR2 YFSETQ. There are 14 residues in the CDR3. After removal of 1 base from V and 2 bases from J, the junction contained 3 bases not matched to a gene. A word on this clone: As yet, its antigen is unknown.

The receptor comes from a middle-aged woman in good health and CMV-seronegative. Material: PBMCs. The rearrangement joins TRBV5-1 to TRBJ2-7; 7 bases are a match to TRBD2. CDR3 coding DNA: TGCGCCAGCAGCTTGAGTCTAGCGGCCTACGAGCAGTACTTC. Protein product: CASSLSLAAYEQYF.